This record covers a single TCR beta chain. The ends were cut back, 2 bases at V and 3 bases at J, with 7 bases in the middle. Germline V gene lookup returns CDR1 SQVTM and CDR2 ANQGSEA. This CDR3 contains 12 residues. The data were obtained in a study of type 1 and type 2 diabetes patients. Amplification started from genomic DNA. The TCR beta CDR3 region was amplified using 30 forward and 13 reverse primers. In TCRdb, the multiplex PCR reads were re-called with MiXCR into one record per CDR3 protein. The sample gives more than 250,000 distinct CDR3 sequences, 45% to 60% of which show up once; roughly an eighth is in the top ten.

The chain is built from TRBV29-1 and TRBJ1-1; D not certain. This receptor was identified in a man between 18 and 35 years old with type 2 diabetes. The material sequenced was peripheral blood mononuclear cells (PBMCs). The CDR3 DNA is TGCAGCGTTGAATTGGGTTACACTGAAGCTTTCTTT. It is translated as CSVELGYTEAFF.